This is a list of T cell receptor beta chains from one sample in a study of blood T cell repertoires in COVID-19. Profiling relied on immunoSEQ multiplex PCR, and the TCRdb table lists in-frame clones only, not all of them. The sample lists over 50,000 clones, around 87% occurring once. The sample taken for sequencing was peripheral blood. The source is a man aged 55 to 70 with acute or convalescent COVID-19. The CDR3 runs from the conserved cysteine through the conserved F or W. The order of the fields is clone size, D gene, J gene, V gene, CDR3 DNA, CDR3 protein. The D gene is left open where the match is weak. The size entry is marked missing in some rows and otherwise reads once, few, many or a size class.

>-|-|TRBJ2-7|TRBV15
TGTGCCACCAGCAGAGATAAAGCTGGCGAGCAGTACTTC
CATSRDKAGEQYF
>-|-|TRBJ2-1|TRBV3-1/TRBV3-2
TGTGCCAGCAGCCAATCCTCCAGGGTGGGGAATGAGCAGTTCTTC
CASSQSSRVGNEQFF
>once|-|TRBJ2-5|TRBV7-2
TGTGCCAGCAGTCTCCAAGAGACCCAGTACTTC
CASSLQETQYF
>few|-|TRBJ1-6|TRBV5-8
TGTGCCAGCAGCTTTGGGCAGCTTGTCTATAATTCACCCCTCCACTTT
CASSFGQLVYNSPLHF
>once|TRBD2|TRBJ2-7|TRBV3-1/TRBV3-2
TGTGCCAGCAGCCCTAACGGACTAGCGGGGGTCTACGAGCAGTACTTC
CASSPNGLAGVYEQYF
>once|TRBD2|TRBJ2-1|TRBV9
TGTGCCAGCAGCGTAGCCCCCGGGAGGGCTACGGGGGGAGGTAATGAGCAGTTCTTC
CASSVAPGRATGGGNEQFF
>-|TRBD1|TRBJ1-1|TRBV5-4
TGTGCCAGCAGCTCGAGACAGGGCGCTGAAGCTTTCTTT
CASSSRQGAEAFF
>-|-|TRBJ1-5|TRBV5-1
TGCGCCAGCTGCCCGGACAGCCCTAATCAGCCCCAGCATTTT
CASCPDSPNQPQHF
>-|-|TRBJ1-1|TRBV27
TGTGCCAGCAGGCGGACAAGTGGCACTGAAGCTTTCTTT
CASRRTSGTEAFF
>-|-|TRBJ2-7|TRBV9
TGTGCCAGCAGCGTAGCTCAGACTAACGAGCAGTACTTC
CASSVAQTNEQYF
>-|-|TRBJ1-1|TRBV5-1
TGCGCCAGCAGCTTGGCCGGTGGGAGGAAAAGCACTGAAGCTTTCTTT
CASSLAGGRKSTEAFF
>-|-|TRBJ2-1|TRBV11-3
TGTGCCAGCAGCTTAGGGGACTTACGAAATGAGCAGTTCTTC
CASSLGDLRNEQFF
>few|TRBD1|TRBJ2-5|TRBV14
TGTGCCAGCAGCAAGCTACAGGGGACAGGGGAGACCCAGTACTTC
CASSKLQGTGETQYF
>-|TRBD1|TRBJ1-1|TRBV5-1
TGCGCCAGCAGCTTCTCAGTTGGGACAGGGGGCACTGAAGCTTTCTTT
CASSFSVGTGGTEAFF
>-|-|TRBJ1-2|TRBV20-1
TGCAGTGCTGGTCTCGGGAGCAGCCTATTCTTC
CSAGLGSSLFF
>-|TRBD1|TRBJ2-7|TRBV27
TGTGCCAGCAGTCCCGGCGACAGGGTGTCGTACGAGCAGTACTTC
CASSPGDRVSYEQYF
>-|-|TRBJ1-1|TRBV10-3
TGTGCCATCAGTTCCTCCCCGGGTACTGAAGCTTTCTTT
CAISSSPGTEAFF
>-|-|TRBJ2-1|TRBV5-5
TGTGCCAGCAGTCTGGGGCTCTACAATGAGCAGTTCTTC
CASSLGLYNEQFF
>once|-|TRBJ1-2|TRBV24-1
TGTGCCACCAGTGATTTTACCCGACAGGTCTGCTGTGGCTACACCTTC
CATSDFTRQVCCGYTF
>-|TRBD1|TRBJ2-7|TRBV4-1
TGCGCCTCCACAGCAGGACAGGGGAGAACCTACGAGCAGTACTTC
CASTAGQGRTYEQYF
>-|TRBD1|TRBJ1-4|TRBV30
TGTGCCTGGAGTAATAACAGGGGTTCTTATGAAAAACTGTTTTTT
CAWSNNRGSYEKLFF
>-|TRBD2|TRBJ2-2|TRBV3-1/TRBV3-2
TGTGCCAGCAGCTACCGGGACTATCTAACCGGGGAGCTGTTTTTT
CASSYRDYLTGELFF
>-|-|TRBJ1-4|TRBV19
TGTGCCAGTAGTACTCTCGGGACTGCGAGGGAAAAACTGTTTTTT
CASSTLGTAREKLFF
>-|TRBD2|TRBJ2-7|TRBV6-2/TRBV6-3
TGTGCCAGCAGTTACTCCCTAGCGGGGGGATTCTACGAGCAGTACTTC
CASSYSLAGGFYEQYF